This T cell receptor (beta chain) is drawn from a study of blood T cell repertoires in COVID-19. The wider study: Nucleic acid was either cDNA or gDNA, and it came from T cells, B-cell-depleted T cells, or PBMCs.

Deletions cut 2 bases from V and 3 bases from J, with 12 bases between. CDR3 length: 15 residues. CDR1 is SGDLS, CDR2 YYNGEE, per germline. Study processing details: By means of reference gene primer amplification, nucleated cell counts were estimated. Here immunoSEQ multiplex PCR was the method, and the copy in TCRdb shows in-frame clones only, minus some. Clone size and the V and J calls come from that table; the DNA yielded D and trimming. The sample carries roughly 100,000 clones, nearly 90% recorded once. The sequenced sample was peripheral blood. This receptor was obtained from a man aged 45-65 years with active COVID-19. The V and J genes are TRBV9 and TRBJ2-1, with D perhaps TRBD2 (6 bases). The CDR3 reads CASSVWGEGYNEQFF. The CDR3 DNA follows: TGTGCCAGCAGCGTCTGGGGGGAAGGCTACAATGAGCAGTTCTTC.